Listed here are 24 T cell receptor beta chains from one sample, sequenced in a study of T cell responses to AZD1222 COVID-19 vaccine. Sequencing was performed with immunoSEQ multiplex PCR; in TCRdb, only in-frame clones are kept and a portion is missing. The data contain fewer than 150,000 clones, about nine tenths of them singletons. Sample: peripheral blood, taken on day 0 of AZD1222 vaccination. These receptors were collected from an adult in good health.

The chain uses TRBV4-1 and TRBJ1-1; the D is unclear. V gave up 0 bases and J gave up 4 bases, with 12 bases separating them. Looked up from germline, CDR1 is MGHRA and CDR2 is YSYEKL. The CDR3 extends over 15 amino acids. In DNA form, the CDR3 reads TGCGCCAGCAGCCAAGAGAGCACCTGGGGCACTGAAGCTTTCTTT. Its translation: CASSQESTWGTEAFF.

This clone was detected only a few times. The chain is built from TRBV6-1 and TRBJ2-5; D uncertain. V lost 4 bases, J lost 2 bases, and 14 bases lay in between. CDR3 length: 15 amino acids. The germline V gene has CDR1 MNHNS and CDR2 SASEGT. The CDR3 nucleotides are TGTGCCAGCAGTGTAGCAACAGTGAGTCAAGAGACCCAGTACTTC. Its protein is CASSVATVSQETQYF.

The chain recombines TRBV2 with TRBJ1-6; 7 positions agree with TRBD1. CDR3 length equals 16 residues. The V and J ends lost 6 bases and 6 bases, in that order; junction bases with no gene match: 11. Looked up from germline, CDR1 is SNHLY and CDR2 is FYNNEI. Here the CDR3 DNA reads TGTGCCAGCAGAGCTGACAGGGCTCAATCTAATTCACCCCTCCACTTT. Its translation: CASRADRAQSNSPLHF. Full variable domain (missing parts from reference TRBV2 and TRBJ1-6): EPEVTQTPSHQVTQMGQEVILRCVPISNHLYFYWYRQILGQKVEFLVSFYNNEISEKSEIFDDQFSVERPDGSNFTLKIRSTKLEDSAMYFCASRADRAQSNSPLHFGNGTRLTVT.

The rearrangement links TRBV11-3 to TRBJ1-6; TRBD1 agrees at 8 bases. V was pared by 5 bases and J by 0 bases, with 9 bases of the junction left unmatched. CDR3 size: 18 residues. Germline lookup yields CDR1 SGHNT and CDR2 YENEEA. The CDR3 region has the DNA TGTGCCAGCAGCCCGGGACAGGTTCTTAACTCCTATAATTCACCCCTCCACTTT. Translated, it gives CASSPGQVLNSYNSPLHF.

The CDR3 reads CASSARTTDTQYF. CDR3 DNA sequence: TGTGCCAGCAGCGCCCGGACAACAGATACGCAGTATTTT. The chain couples TRBV9 to TRBJ2-3; weak D call: TRBD1 (5 bases). CDR1 and CDR2 (germline): SGDLS, YYNGEE. V lost 3 bases and J lost 3, with 8 bases in between. The CDR3 totals 13 residues.

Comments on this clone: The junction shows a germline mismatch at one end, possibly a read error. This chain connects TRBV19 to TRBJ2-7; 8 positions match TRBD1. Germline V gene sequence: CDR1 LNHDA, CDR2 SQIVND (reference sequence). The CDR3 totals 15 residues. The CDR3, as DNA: TGTGCCAGTAGTCTAGAGACAGGGGTTGTTGAGGAGCAGTACTTC. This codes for CASSLETGVVEEQYF.

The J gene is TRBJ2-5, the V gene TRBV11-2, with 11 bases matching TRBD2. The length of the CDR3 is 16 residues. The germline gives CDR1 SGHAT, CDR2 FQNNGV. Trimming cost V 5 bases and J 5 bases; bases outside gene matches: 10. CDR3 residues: CASSTRTSGSGETQYF. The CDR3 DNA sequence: TGTGCCAGCAGCACAAGAACTAGCGGGAGCGGTGAGACCCAGTACTTC.

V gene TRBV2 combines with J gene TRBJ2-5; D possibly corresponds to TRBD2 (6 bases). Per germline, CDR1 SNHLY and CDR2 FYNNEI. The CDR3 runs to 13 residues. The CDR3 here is CADSRDSRETQYF. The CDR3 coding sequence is TGTGCAGACTCCCGGGACTCCAGGGAGACCCAGTACTTC.

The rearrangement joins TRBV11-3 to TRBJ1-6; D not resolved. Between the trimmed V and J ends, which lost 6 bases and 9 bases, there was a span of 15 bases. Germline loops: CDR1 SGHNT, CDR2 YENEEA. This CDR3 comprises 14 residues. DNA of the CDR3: TGTGCCAGCAGTAAGGGAGGTTACTTTTCACCCCTCCACTTT. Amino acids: CASSKGGYFSPLHF.

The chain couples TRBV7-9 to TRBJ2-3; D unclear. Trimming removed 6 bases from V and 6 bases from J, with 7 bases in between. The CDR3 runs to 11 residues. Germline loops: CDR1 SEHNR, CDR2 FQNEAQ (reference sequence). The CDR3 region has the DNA TGTGCCAGCAGACCCGCCGATACGCAGTATTTT. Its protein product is CASRPADTQYF.

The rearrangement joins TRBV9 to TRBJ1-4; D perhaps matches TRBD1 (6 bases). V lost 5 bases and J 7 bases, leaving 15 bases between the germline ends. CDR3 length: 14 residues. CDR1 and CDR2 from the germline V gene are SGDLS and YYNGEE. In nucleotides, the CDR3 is TGTGCCAGCAGTGCCCGGGACACCGGTGAAAAACTGTTTTTT. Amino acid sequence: CASSARDTGEKLFF.

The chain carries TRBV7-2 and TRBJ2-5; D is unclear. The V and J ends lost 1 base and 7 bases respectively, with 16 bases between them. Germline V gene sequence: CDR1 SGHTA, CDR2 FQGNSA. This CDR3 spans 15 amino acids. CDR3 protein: CASSLGRTGALTQYF. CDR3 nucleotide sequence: TGTGCCAGCAGCTTAGGGCGGACCGGTGCTCTGACCCAGTACTTC.

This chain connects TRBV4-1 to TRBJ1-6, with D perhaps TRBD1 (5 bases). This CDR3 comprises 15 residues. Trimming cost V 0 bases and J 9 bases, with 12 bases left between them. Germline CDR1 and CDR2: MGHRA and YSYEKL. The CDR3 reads CASSQDPGLGSPLHF. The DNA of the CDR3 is TGCGCCAGCAGCCAAGATCCAGGGTTGGGTTCACCCCTCCACTTT.

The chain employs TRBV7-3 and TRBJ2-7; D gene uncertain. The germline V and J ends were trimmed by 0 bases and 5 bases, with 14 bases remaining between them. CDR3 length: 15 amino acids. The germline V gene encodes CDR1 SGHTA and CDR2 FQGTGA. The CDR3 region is CASSLTGSQVNEQYF. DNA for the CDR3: TGTGCCAGCAGCTTAACGGGTAGCCAGGTCAACGAGCAGTACTTC.

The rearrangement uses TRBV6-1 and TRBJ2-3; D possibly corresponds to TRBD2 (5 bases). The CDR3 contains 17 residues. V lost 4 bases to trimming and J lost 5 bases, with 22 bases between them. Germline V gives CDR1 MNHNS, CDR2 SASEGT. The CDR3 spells CASSARNSARAGDTQYF. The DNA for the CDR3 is TGTGCCAGCAGTGCCCGGAATAGCGCCCGAGCTGGAGATACGCAGTATTTT.

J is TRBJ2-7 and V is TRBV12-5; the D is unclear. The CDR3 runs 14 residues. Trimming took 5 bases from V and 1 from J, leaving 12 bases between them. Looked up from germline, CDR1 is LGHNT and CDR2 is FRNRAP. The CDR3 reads CASGPQWSSYEQYF. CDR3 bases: TGTGCTAGTGGTCCTCAATGGAGTTCCTACGAGCAGTACTTC.

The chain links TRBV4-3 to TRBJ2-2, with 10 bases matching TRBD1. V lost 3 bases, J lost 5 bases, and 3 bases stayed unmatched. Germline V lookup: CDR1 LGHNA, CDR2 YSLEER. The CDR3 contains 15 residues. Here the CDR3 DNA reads TGCGCCAGCAGCCAGGCGGACAGGGGGACCGGGGAGCTGTTTTTT. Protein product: CASSQADRGTGELFF.

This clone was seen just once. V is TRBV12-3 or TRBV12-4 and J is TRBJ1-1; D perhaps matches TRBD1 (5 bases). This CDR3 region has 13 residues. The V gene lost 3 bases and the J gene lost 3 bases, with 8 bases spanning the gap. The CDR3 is CASSFGADTEAFF. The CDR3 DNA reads TGTGCCAGCAGTTTCGGGGCGGACACTGAAGCTTTCTTT.

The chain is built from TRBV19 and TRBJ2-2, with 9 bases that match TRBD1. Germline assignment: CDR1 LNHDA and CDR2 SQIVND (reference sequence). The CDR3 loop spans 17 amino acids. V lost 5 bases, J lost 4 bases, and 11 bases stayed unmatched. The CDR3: CASSLHRDRVTTGELFF. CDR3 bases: TGTGCCAGTAGTCTCCACCGGGACAGGGTTACCACCGGGGAGCTGTTTTTT.

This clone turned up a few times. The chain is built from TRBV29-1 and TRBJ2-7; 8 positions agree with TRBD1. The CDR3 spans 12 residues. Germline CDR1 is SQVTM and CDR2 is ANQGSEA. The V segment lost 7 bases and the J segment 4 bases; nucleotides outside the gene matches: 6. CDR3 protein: CSAGQGWYEQYF. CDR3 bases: TGCAGCGCCGGACAGGGTTGGTACGAGCAGTACTTC.

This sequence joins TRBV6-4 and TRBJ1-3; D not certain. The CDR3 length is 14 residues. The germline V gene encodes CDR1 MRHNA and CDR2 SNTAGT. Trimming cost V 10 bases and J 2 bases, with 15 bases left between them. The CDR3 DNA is TGTGCCACCTTGGGCCAGATTACTGGAAACACCATATATTTT. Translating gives CATLGQITGNTIYF.

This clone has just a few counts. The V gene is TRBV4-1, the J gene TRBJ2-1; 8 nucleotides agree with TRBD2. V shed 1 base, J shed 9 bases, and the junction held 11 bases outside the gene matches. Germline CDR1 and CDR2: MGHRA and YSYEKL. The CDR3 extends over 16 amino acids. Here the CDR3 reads CASSQVNGGALGEQFF. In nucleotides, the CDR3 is TGCGCCAGCAGCCAAGTCAACGGGGGGGCTTTGGGTGAGCAGTTCTTC.

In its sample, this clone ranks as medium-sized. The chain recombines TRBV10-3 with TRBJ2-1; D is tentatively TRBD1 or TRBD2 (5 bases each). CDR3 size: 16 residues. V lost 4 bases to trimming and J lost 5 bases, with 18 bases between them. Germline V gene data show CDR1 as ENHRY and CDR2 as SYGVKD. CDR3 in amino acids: CAISARDGKEDNEQFF. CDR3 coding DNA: TGTGCCATCAGTGCCCGGGACGGTAAGGAGGACAATGAGCAGTTCTTC.

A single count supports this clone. As DNA, the CDR3 is TGTGCCAGCAGCTTAGTCAATGAAAAACTGTTTTTT. This gives the protein CASSLVNEKLFF. The J gene is TRBJ1-4, the V gene TRBV7-9, with D unclear. Germline V gives CDR1 SEHNR, CDR2 FQNEAQ (reference sequence). The CDR3 is 12 amino acids. V was pared by 1 base and J by 5 bases, with 2 bases between.